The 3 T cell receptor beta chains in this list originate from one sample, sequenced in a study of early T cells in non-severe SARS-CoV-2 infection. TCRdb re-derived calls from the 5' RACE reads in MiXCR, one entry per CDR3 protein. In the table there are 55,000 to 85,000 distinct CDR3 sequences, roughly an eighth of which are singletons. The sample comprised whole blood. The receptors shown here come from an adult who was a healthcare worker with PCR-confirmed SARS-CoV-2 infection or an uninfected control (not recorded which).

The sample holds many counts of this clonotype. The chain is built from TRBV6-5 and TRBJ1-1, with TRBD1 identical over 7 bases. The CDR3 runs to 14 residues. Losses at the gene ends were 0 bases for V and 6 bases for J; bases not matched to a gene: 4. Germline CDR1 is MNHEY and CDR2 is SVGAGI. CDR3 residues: CASSYSGQGAEAFF. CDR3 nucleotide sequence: TGTGCCAGCAGTTACTCCGGGCAGGGGGCTGAAGCTTTCTTT.

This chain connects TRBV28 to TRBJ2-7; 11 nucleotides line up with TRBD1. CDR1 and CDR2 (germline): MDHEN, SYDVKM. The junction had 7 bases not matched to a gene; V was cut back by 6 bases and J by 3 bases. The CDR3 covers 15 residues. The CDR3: CASSLRGTGGYEQYF. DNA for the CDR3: TGTGCCAGCAGCCTCCGCGGGACAGGGGGCTACGAGCAGTACTTC.

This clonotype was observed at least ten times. CDR3 in DNA: TGTGCCAGCAGCTTTAGCGGGGGGGCTGAAGATACGCAGTATTTT. Residues: CASSFSGGAEDTQYF. The V call is TRBV11-2, the J call TRBJ2-3; 11 bases are a match to TRBD2. The J segment lost 5 bases and the V segment lost 3 bases, leaving 4 bases of the junction unmatched. The CDR3 contains 15 residues. Germline CDR1 is SGHAT and CDR2 is FQNNGV. Full variable domain (remainder filled in from reference TRBV11-2 and TRBJ2-3): EAGVAQSPRYKIIEKRQSVAFWCNPISGHATLYWYQQILGQGPKLLIQFQNNGVVDDSQLPKDRFSAERLKGVDSTLKIQPAKLEDSAVYLCASSFSGGAEDTQYFGPGTRLTVL.